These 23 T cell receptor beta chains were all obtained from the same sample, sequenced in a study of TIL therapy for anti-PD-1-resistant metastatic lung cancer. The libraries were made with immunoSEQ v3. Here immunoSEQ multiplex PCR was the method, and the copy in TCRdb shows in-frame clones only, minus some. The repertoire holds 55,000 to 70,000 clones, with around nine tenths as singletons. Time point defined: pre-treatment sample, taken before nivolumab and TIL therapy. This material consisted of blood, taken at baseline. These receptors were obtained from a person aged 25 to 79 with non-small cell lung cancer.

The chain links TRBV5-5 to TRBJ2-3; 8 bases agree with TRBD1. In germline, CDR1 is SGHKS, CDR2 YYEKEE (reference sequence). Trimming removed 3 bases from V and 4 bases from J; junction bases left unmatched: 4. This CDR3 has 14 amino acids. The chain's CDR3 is CASSWQGAADTQYF. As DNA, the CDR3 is TGTGCCAGCAGCTGGCAGGGGGCGGCAGATACGCAGTATTTT.

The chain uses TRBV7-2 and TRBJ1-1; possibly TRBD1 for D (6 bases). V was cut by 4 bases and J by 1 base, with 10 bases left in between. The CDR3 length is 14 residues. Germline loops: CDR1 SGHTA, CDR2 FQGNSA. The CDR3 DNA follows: TGTGCCAGCAGCTCCCGGACAGAGAACACTGAAGCTTTCTTT. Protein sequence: CASSSRTENTEAFF.

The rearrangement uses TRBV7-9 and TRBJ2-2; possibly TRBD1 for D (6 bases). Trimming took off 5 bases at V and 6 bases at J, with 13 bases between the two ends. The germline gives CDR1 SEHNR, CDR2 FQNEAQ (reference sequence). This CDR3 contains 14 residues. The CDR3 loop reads CASSEQGAAGELFF. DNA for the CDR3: TGTGCCAGCAGCGAACAGGGAGCGGCCGGGGAGCTGTTTTTT.

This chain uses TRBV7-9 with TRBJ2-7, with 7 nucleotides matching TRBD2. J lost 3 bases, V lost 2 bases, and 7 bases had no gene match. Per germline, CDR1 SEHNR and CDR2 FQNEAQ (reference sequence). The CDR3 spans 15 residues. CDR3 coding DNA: TGTGCCAGCAGCTTAAATGACGGGGGGATCTACGAGCAGTACTTC. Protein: CASSLNDGGIYEQYF.

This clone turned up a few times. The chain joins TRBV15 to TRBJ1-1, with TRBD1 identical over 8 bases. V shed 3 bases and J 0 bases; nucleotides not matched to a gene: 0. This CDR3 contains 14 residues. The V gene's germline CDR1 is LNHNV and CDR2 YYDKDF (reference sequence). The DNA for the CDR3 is TGTGCCACCAGCAGGACAGGGGTGAACACTGAAGCTTTCTTT. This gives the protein CATSRTGVNTEAFF.

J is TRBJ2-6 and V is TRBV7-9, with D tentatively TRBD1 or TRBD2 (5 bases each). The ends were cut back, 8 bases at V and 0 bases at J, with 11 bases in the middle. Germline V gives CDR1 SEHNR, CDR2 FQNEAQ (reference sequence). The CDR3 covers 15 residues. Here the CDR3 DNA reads TGTGCCAGCCGGGGCTCAGGCTCTGGGGCCAACGTCCTGACTTTC. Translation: CASRGSGSGANVLTF.

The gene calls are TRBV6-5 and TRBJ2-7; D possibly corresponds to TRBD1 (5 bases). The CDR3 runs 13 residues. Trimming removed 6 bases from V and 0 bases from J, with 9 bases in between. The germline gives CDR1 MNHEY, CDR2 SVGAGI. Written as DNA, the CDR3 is TGTGCCAGCAGGCCGGACAACTCCTACGAGCAGTACTTC. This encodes CASRPDNSYEQYF.

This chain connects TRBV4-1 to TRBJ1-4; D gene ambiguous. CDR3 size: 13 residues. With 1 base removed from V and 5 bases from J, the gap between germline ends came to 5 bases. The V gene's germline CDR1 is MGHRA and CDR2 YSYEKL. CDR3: CASSQVINEKLFF. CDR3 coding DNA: TGCGCCAGCAGCCAAGTCATAAATGAAAAACTGTTTTTT.

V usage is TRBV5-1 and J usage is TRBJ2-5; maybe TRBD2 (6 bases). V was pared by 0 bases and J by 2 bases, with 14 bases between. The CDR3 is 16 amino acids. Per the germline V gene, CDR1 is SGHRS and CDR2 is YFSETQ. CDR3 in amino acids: CASSLELVTSQETQYF. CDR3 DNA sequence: TGCGCCAGCAGCTTGGAGCTAGTGACTAGTCAAGAGACCCAGTACTTC.

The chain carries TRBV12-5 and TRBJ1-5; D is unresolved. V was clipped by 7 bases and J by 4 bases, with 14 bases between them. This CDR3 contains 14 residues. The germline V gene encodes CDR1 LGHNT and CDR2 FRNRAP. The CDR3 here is CASALVVGNQPQHF. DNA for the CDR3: TGTGCTAGTGCTCTGGTTGTGGGGAATCAGCCCCAGCATTTT.

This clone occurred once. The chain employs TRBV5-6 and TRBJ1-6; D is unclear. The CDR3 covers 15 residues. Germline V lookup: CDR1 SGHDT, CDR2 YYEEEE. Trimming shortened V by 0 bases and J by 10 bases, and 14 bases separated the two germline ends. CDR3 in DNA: TGTGCCAGCAGCTTGGTCAGTAGGGCACAGTCACCCCTCCACTTT. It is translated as CASSLVSRAQSPLHF.

CDR3: CAISDPNHGVKGNTIYF. CDR3 DNA sequence: TGTGCCATCAGTGACCCTAACCATGGGGTTAAGGGAAACACCATATATTTT. The chain recombines TRBV10-3 with TRBJ1-3; D is ambiguous. CDR3 length: 17 residues. CDR1 ENHRY and CDR2 SYGVKD come from the germline V gene. Trimming took 3 bases from V and 4 from J, leaving 19 bases between them.

The CDR3 is CASSEWENQETQYF. CDR3 in DNA: TGTGCCAGCAGTGAATGGGAAAACCAAGAGACCCAGTACTTC. V usage is TRBV6-1 and J usage is TRBJ2-5; D is unresolved. The CDR3 has 14 residues. V lost 2 bases, J lost 0 bases, and 7 bases lay in between. Germline V CDR1 and CDR2: MNHNS, SASEGT.

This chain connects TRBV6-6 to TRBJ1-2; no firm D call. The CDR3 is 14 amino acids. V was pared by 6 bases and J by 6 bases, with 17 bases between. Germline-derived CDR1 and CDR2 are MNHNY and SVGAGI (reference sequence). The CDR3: CASSLGITGDGYTF. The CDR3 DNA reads TGTGCCAGCAGCCTCGGAATTACCGGGGATGGCTACACCTTC.

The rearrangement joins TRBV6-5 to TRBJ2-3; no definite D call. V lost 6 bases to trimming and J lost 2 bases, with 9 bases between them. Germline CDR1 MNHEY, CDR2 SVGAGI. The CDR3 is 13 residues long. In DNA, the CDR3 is TGTGCCAGCAGCCGGACGAACACAGATACGCAGTATTTT. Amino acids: CASSRTNTDTQYF.

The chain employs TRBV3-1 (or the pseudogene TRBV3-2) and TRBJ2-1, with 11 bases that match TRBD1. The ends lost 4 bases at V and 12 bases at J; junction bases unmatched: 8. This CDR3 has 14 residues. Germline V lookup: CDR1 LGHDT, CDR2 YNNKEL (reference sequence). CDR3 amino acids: CASSPDRGQSTQFF. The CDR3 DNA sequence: TGTGCCAGCAGCCCGGACAGGGGGCAATCAACGCAGTTCTTC.

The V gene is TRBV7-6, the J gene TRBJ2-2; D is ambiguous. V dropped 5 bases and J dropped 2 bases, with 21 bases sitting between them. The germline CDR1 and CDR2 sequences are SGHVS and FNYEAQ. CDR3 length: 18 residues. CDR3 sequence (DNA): TGTGCCAGCAGCCCCCGGAATCCGGACGTCTTTAACACCGGGGAGCTGTTTTTT. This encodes CASSPRNPDVFNTGELFF.

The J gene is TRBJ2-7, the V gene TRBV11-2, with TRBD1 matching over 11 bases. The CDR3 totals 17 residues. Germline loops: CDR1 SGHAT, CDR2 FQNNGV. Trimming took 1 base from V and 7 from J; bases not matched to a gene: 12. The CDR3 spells CASSLVAGGQGGGEQYF. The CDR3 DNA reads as TGTGCCAGCAGCTTAGTGGCCGGGGGACAGGGGGGCGGGGAGCAGTACTTC.

CDR3 coding DNA: TGTGCCAGCTCACCGATCAGCGGGCCCACCGCAGATACGCAGTATTTT. Amino acids: CASSPISGPTADTQYF. The chain uses TRBV18 and TRBJ2-3, with D tentatively TRBD2 (6 bases). CDR3 length: 16 residues. V was pared by 3 bases and J by 4 bases, with 17 bases between. The germline V gene encodes CDR1 KGHSH and CDR2 LQKENI.

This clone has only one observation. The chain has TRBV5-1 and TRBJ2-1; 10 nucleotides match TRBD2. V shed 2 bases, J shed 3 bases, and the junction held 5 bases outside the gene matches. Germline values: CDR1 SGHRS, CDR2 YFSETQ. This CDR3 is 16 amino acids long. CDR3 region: CASSLRLAGIYNEQFF. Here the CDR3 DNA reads TGCGCCAGCAGCTTAAGACTAGCGGGTATCTACAATGAGCAGTTCTTC.

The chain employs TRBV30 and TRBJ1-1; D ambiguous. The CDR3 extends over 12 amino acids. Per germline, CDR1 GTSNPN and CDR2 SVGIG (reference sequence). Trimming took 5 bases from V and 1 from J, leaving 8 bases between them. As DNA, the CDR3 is TGTGCCTGGGAAAGAGAGAACACTGAAGCTTTCTTT. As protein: CAWERENTEAFF.

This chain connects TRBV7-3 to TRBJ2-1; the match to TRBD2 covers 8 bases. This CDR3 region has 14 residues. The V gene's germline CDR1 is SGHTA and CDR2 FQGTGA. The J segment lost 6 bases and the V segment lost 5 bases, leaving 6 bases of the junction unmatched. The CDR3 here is CASSVKGTSNEQFF. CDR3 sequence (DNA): TGTGCCAGCAGCGTTAAAGGGACTAGCAATGAGCAGTTCTTC.

CDR3 protein: CASSSRGEETQYF. DNA of the CDR3: TGTGCCAGCAGTTCCAGGGGGGAAGAGACCCAGTACTTC. The rearrangement links TRBV12-3 or TRBV12-4 to TRBJ2-5, with a weak D call TRBD1 (7 bases). CDR3 size: 13 residues. With 4 bases removed from V and 3 bases from J, the gap between germline ends came to 9 bases.